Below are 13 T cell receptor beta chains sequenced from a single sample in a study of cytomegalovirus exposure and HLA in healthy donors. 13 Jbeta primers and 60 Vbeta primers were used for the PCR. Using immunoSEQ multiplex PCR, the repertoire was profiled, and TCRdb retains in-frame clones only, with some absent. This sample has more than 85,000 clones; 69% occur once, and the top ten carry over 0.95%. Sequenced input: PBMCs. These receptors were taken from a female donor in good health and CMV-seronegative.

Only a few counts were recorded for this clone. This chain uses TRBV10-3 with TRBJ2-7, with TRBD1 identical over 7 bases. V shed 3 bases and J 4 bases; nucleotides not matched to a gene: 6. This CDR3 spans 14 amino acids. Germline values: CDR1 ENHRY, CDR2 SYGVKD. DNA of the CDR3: TGTGCCATCAGTGATACGACAGGGAGTTACGAGCAGTACTTC. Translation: CAISDTTGSYEQYF.

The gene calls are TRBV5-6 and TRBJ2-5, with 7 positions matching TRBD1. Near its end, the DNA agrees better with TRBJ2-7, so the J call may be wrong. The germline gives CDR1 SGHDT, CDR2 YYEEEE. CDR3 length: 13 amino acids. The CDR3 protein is CASSDTGVHEQYF. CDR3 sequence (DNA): TGTGCCAGCAGCGACACAGGGGTCCACGAGCAGTACTTC.

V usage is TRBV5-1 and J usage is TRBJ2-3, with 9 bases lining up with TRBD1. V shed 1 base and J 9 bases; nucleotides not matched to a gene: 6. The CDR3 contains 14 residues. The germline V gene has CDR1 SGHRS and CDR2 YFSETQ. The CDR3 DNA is TGCGCCAGCAGCTTGACAGGGGGCCCCGACACGCAGTATTTT. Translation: CASSLTGGPDTQYF.

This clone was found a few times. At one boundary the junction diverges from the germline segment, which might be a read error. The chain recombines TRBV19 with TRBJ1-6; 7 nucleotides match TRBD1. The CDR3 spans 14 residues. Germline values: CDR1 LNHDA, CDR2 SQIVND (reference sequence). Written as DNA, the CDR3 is TGTGCCCGTAGAAACAGGGGAGATAATTCACCCCTCCACTTT. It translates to CARRNRGDNSPLHF.

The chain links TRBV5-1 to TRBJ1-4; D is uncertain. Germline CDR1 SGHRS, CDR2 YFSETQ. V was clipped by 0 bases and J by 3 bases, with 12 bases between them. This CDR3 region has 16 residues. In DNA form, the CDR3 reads TGCGCCAGCAGCTTGGGGGGAGGTTACGCTAATGAAAAACTGTTTTTT. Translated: CASSLGGGYANEKLFF. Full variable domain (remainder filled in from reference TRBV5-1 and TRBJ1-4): KAGVTQTPRYLIKTRGQQVTLSCSPISGHRSVSWYQQTPGQGLQFLFEYFSETQRNKGNFPGRFSGRQFSNSRSEMNVSTLELGDSALYLCASSLGGGYANEKLFFGSGTQLSVL.

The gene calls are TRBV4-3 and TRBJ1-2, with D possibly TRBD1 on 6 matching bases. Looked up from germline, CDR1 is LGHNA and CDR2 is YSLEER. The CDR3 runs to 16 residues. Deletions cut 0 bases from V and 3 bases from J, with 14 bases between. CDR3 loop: CASSQESIGQYYGYTF. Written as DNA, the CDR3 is TGCGCCAGCAGCCAAGAGTCCATTGGACAGTACTATGGCTACACCTTC.

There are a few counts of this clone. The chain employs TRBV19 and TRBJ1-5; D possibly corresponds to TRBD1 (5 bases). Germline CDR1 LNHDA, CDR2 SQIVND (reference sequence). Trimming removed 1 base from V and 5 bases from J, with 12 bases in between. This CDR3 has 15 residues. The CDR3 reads CASSIGGGLHQPQHF. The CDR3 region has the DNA TGTGCCAGTAGTATAGGTGGGGGGTTACATCAGCCCCAGCATTTT.

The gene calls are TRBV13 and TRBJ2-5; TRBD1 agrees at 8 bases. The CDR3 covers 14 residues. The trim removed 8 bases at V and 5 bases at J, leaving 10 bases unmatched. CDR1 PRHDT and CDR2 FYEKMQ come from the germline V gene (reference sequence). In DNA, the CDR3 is TGTGCCAGCCGACACAGGGGGTCACGGGAGACCCAGTACTTC. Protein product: CASRHRGSRETQYF.

CDR3 sequence reads: CASRIGGSEQYF. CDR3 DNA sequence: TGTGCCAGCAGAATCGGGGGATCCGAGCAGTACTTC. This chain uses TRBV27 with TRBJ2-7, with D possibly TRBD2 on 6 matching bases. With 6 bases removed from V and 6 bases from J, the gap between germline ends came to 12 bases. The CDR3 loop spans 12 amino acids. Germline V lookup: CDR1 MNHEY, CDR2 SMNVEV (reference sequence).

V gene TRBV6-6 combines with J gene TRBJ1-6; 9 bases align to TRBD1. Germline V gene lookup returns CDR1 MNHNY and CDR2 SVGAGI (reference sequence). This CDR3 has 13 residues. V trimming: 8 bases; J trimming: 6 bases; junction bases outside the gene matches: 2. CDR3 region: CASLTGGNSPLHF. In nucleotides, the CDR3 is TGTGCCAGCCTGACAGGGGGTAATTCACCCCTCCACTTT.

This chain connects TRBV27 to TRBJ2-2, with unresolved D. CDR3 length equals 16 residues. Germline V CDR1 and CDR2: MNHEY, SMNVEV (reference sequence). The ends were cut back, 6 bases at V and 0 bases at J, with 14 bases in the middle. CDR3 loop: CASSLFTSPNTGELFF. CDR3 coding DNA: TGTGCCAGCAGCCTCTTTACTTCGCCGAACACCGGGGAGCTGTTTTTT.

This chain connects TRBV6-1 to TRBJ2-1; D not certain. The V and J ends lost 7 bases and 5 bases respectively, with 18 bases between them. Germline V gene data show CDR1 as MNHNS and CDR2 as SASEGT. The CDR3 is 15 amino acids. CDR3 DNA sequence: TGTGCCAGCACTAACCCGACTGCCCCCCACAATGAGCAGTTCTTC. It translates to CASTNPTAPHNEQFF.

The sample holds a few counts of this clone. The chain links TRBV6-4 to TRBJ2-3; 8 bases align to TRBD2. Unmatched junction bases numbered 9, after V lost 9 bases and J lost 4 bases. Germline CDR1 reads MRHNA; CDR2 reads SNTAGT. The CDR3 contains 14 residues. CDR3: CASSSGEEADTQYF. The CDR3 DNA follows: TGTGCCAGTAGTAGCGGGGAGGAGGCAGATACGCAGTATTTT.